These 21 T cell receptor beta chains came from one sample sequenced in a study of blood T cell repertoires in COVID-19. Data came from immunoSEQ multiplex PCR; TCRdb stores just in-frame clones and leaves some out. This table holds some 110,000 clones, about 82% found once. Sequencing was carried out using peripheral blood. Receptor source: a human donor in a cohort sampled during active COVID-19.

The chain joins TRBV9 to TRBJ2-1; D remains unclear. Trimming cost V 1 base and J 0 bases, with 8 bases left between them. Germline V gene data show CDR1 as SGDLS and CDR2 as YYNGEE. The CDR3 has 15 residues. The CDR3 sequence: CASSVTASSYNEQFF. Here the CDR3 DNA reads TGTGCCAGCAGCGTAACTGCAAGCTCCTACAATGAGCAGTTCTTC.

The chain recombines TRBV28 with TRBJ1-1; D is ambiguous. Germline loops: CDR1 MDHEN, CDR2 SYDVKM. The CDR3 extends over 12 amino acids. Trimming removed 5 bases from V and 3 bases from J, with 7 bases in between. The DNA for the CDR3 is TGTGCCAGCAGTCAGGAGGACACTGAAGCTTTCTTT. Translation: CASSQEDTEAFF.

The V and J genes are TRBV5-1 and TRBJ1-4, with a weak D call TRBD1 (6 bases). Per germline, CDR1 SGHRS and CDR2 YFSETQ. Trimming took off 4 bases at V and 8 bases at J, with 12 bases between the two ends. CDR3 length: 13 residues. CDR3: CASSPTGLEKLFF. The CDR3 DNA sequence: TGCGCCAGCAGCCCCACAGGGTTGGAAAAACTGTTTTTT.

This clone was seen more than once but under ten times. This CDR3 reads CASSLSGQGAQPQHF. The CDR3 DNA follows: TGTGCCAGCAGCTTATCGGGACAGGGGGCGCAGCCCCAGCATTTT. The genes are TRBV11-2 and TRBJ1-5; TRBD1 aligns across 12 bases. The germline V gene encodes CDR1 SGHAT and CDR2 FQNNGV. The CDR3 has 15 residues. The trim removed 2 bases at V and 7 bases at J, leaving 3 bases unmatched.

This chain links TRBV5-1 with TRBJ1-5, with TRBD1 identical over 9 bases. The germline V gene encodes CDR1 SGHRS and CDR2 YFSETQ. The CDR3 runs to 14 residues. Losses at the gene ends were 4 bases for V and 6 bases for J; bases not matched to a gene: 5. CDR3 sequence (DNA): TGCGCCAGCAGCATACAGGGGGCTCGTCAGCCCCAGCATTTT. Translated: CASSIQGARQPQHF. The full variable domain, in which reference TRBV5-1 and TRBJ1-5 provide the parts outside the CDR3, is KAGVTQTPRYLIKTRGQQVTLSCSPISGHRSVSWYQQTPGQGLQFLFEYFSETQRNKGNFPGRFSGRQFSNSRSEMNVSTLELGDSALYLCASSIQGARQPQHFGDGTRLSIL.

The rearrangement links TRBV5-5 to TRBJ2-4, with 7 positions matching TRBD1. Per germline, CDR1 SGHKS and CDR2 YYEKEE (reference sequence). Trimming took 0 bases from V and 7 from J; bases not matched to a gene: 10. The CDR3 totals 16 residues. The CDR3: CASSLDSWQGVNIQYF. The CDR3 DNA reads TGTGCCAGCAGCTTGGATTCATGGCAGGGGGTCAACATTCAGTACTTC.

The chain uses TRBV5-1 and TRBJ2-5; 9 bases line up with TRBD2. The germline V gene has CDR1 SGHRS and CDR2 YFSETQ. V lost 2 bases, J lost 5 bases, and 7 bases stayed unmatched. The CDR3 spans 15 residues. CDR3 sequence reads: CASSLVSGSLETQYF. The CDR3 nucleotides are TGCGCCAGCAGCTTAGTTAGCGGGAGTTTGGAGACCCAGTACTTC.

This chain connects TRBV10-3 to TRBJ2-1; perhaps TRBD1 as D (5 bases). This CDR3 spans 15 amino acids. Looked up from germline, CDR1 is ENHRY and CDR2 is SYGVKD. V was shortened by 5 bases and J by 0 bases, with 11 bases between the two germline ends. The CDR3: CAISSQGSSYNEQFF. The CDR3 DNA is TGTGCCATCAGTAGTCAGGGTAGCTCCTACAATGAGCAGTTCTTC.

The CDR3 region is CASSQETSTSYNEQFF. CDR3 nucleotides: TGCGCCAGCAGCCAAGAAACCTCCACTAGTTACAATGAGCAGTTCTTC. This chain connects TRBV4-1 to TRBJ2-1, with TRBD2 as a possible D gene (5 bases). This CDR3 contains 16 residues. Germline V CDR1 and CDR2: MGHRA, YSYEKL. Trimming left V 0 bases short and J 4 bases short, with 13 bases between.

The chain recombines TRBV3-1 (or the pseudogene TRBV3-2) with TRBJ2-2, with a tentative D call TRBD2 (6 bases). This CDR3 contains 18 residues. Per germline, CDR1 LGHDT and CDR2 YNNKEL (reference sequence). V was clipped by 0 bases and J by 5 bases, with 19 bases between them. The chain's CDR3 is CASSQDLGRRAGTGELFF. CDR3 nucleotides: TGTGCCAGCAGCCAAGATCTCGGGCGGAGAGCGGGTACCGGGGAGCTGTTTTTT.

The rearrangement links TRBV7-2 to TRBJ2-1; TRBD2 matches at 11 bases. Germline values: CDR1 SGHTA, CDR2 FQGNSA. This CDR3 region has 18 residues. V lost 2 bases, J lost 2 bases, and 8 bases stayed unmatched. CDR3 in amino acids: CASSLQGLAVSAYNEQFF. The CDR3 DNA follows: TGTGCCAGCAGCTTACAGGGACTAGCGGTTTCAGCCTACAATGAGCAGTTCTTC. The full variable domain, its missing parts supplied by reference TRBV7-2 and TRBJ2-1, is GAGVSQSPSNKVTEKGKDVELRCDPISGHTALYWYRQSLGQGLEFLIYFQGNSAPDKSGLPSDRFSAERTGGSVSTLTIQRTQQEDSAVYLCASSLQGLAVSAYNEQFFGPGTRLTVL.

In DNA form, the CDR3 reads TGTGCCACCTCCACAGGACAGGGGTTTAGAGGAACTAATGAAAAACTGTTTTTT. Translating gives CATSTGQGFRGTNEKLFF. This chain joins TRBV7-8 and TRBJ1-4; 9 bases match TRBD1. Germline trimming cut 10 bases from V and 1 base from J; bases unmatched to any gene: 16. CDR3 size: 18 residues. CDR1 SGHVS and CDR2 FQNEAQ come from the germline V gene. Combining the CDR3 with reference TRBV7-8 and TRBJ1-4 gives the whole variable domain GAGVSQSPRYKVAKRGQDVALRCDPISGHVSLFWYQQALGQGPEFLTYFQNEAQLDKSGLPSDRFFAERPEGSVSTLKIQRTQQEDSAVYLCATSTGQGFRGTNEKLFFGSGTQLSVL.

The gene calls are TRBV6-6 and TRBJ2-1; 9 bases map to TRBD1. In germline, CDR1 is MNHNY, CDR2 SVGAGI (reference sequence). J gave up 9 bases and V 5 bases, and 14 bases lay outside the gene matches. This CDR3 contains 16 residues. CDR3 amino acids: CASSTDRGIVFGEQFF. DNA of the CDR3: TGTGCCAGCAGTACCGACAGGGGGATCGTTTTTGGTGAGCAGTTCTTC.

J is TRBJ2-7 and V is TRBV28, with unresolved D. This CDR3 region has 10 residues. The V end lost 6 bases, the J end lost 7 bases, and 7 bases lay between the germline ends. Germline CDR1 reads MDHEN; CDR2 reads SYDVKM. CDR3 nucleotides: TGTGCCAGCAGCCCCAGGGAGCAGTACTTC. Amino acids: CASSPREQYF.

The J gene is TRBJ2-7, the V gene TRBV2; 7 bases agree with TRBD2. Germline values: CDR1 SNHLY, CDR2 FYNNEI. The CDR3 spans 17 residues. V lost 7 bases to trimming and J lost 1 base; unmatched junction nucleotides: 16. CDR3 sequence: CASTSRPGLPASYEQYF. CDR3 DNA: TGTGCCAGCACCTCAAGACCGGGACTACCAGCTTCCTACGAGCAGTACTTC.

The chain is built from TRBV12-3 or TRBV12-4 and TRBJ2-4; D is perhaps TRBD2 (5 bases). The CDR3 is 13 amino acids. Trimming shortened V by 5 bases and J by 0 bases, and 5 bases separated the two germline ends. The CDR3 DNA follows: TGTGCCAGCAGTGAGGGAGCCAAAAACATTCAGTACTTC. Protein product: CASSEGAKNIQYF.

A few counts support this clone. This sequence joins TRBV9 and TRBJ1-6; a possible D gene is TRBD1 (6 bases). The CDR3 is 14 amino acids. Per germline, CDR1 SGDLS and CDR2 YYNGEE. V was trimmed by 3 bases and J by 6 bases, leaving 10 bases between them. The DNA of the CDR3 is TGTGCCAGCAGCGCCCTGGACAGTAATTCACCCCTCCACTTT. Translating it yields CASSALDSNSPLHF.

Here the CDR3 DNA reads TGCGCCAGCAGCTTGGCAGGGGAATCTTCTGGGGCCAACGTCCTGACTTTC. Translating it yields CASSLAGESSGANVLTF. The rearrangement joins TRBV5-1 to TRBJ2-6, with D possibly matching TRBD1 (6 bases). The V gene lost 0 bases and the J gene lost 1 base, with 11 bases spanning the gap. The CDR3 runs 17 residues. Per the germline V gene, CDR1 is SGHRS and CDR2 is YFSETQ.

This clone was seen a handful of times. The chain links TRBV19 to TRBJ1-1, with D hard to call. In germline, CDR1 is LNHDA, CDR2 SQIVND (reference sequence). V was trimmed by 7 bases and J by 6 bases, leaving 9 bases between them. This CDR3 is built from 11 residues. The CDR3 sequence is CASIGSSEAFF. The CDR3, as DNA: TGTGCCAGTATCGGTAGTTCTGAAGCTTTCTTT. The full variable domain, its missing parts supplied by reference TRBV19 and TRBJ1-1, is DGGITQSPKYLFRKEGQNVTLSCEQNLNHDAMYWYRQDPGQGLRLIYYSQIVNDFQKGDIAEGYSVSREKKESFPLTVTSAQKNPTAFYLCASIGSSEAFFGQGTRLTVV.

The rearrangement uses TRBV28 and TRBJ2-5; D may be TRBD2 (6 bases). The germline V gene encodes CDR1 MDHEN and CDR2 SYDVKM. This CDR3 comprises 14 residues. V was trimmed by 5 bases and J by 3 bases, leaving 13 bases between them. CDR3 loop: CASSPAWGEETQYF. The CDR3 nucleotides are TGTGCCAGCAGTCCCGCGTGGGGGGAAGAGACCCAGTACTTC.

The rearrangement uses TRBV11-3 and TRBJ2-7; 12 positions agree with TRBD2. The junction had 5 bases not matched to a gene; V was cut back by 1 base and J by 4 bases. Per germline, CDR1 SGHNT and CDR2 YENEEA. The CDR3 runs 16 residues. The CDR3 DNA reads TGTGCCAGCAGCTTAGGAGGGACTAGCGGGCTGTACGAGCAGTACTTC. The encoded protein is CASSLGGTSGLYEQYF. Together with reference TRBV11-3 and TRBJ2-7, the CDR3 gives the full variable domain: EAGVVQSPRYKIIEKKQPVAFWCNPISGHNTLYWYLQNLGQGPELLIRYENEEAVDDSQLPKDRFSAERLKGVDSTLKIQPAELGDSAVYLCASSLGGTSGLYEQYFGPGTRLTVT.